This record concerns one TCR beta chain sequence. Together with a sample-barcoded 5' primer, a J-beta primer mix was included in a second PCR lasting roughly 6 to 12 cycles. TCRdb reprocessed the 5' RACE reads via MiXCR and lists one record per CDR3 protein. Here the sample spans about 680,000 distinct CDR3 sequences, over 45% being singletons. The sample originates from a study of blood T cells in healthy people across ages. Trimming took 6 bases from V and 8 from J, leaving 10 bases between them. The CDR3 is 12 amino acids. The TCR was taken from a woman in her sixties in good health. The sample taken for sequencing was blood. The genes are TRBV12-3 or TRBV12-4 and TRBJ1-4; no clear D. For the CDR3, the DNA is TGTGCCAGCAGAGATGCGGGCGAAAAACTGTTTTTT. As protein: CASRDAGEKLFF.